This T cell receptor (beta chain) was recovered during a study of T cell repertoires in aging, cancer and after chemotherapy. Overall study context: Donor ages fell into six groups from 30 or younger up to 70 or older. Paired samples before and after chemotherapy came from glioblastoma patients receiving temozolomide-based therapy. Study-wide results and limits: Immunological memory after chemotherapy cannot be judged from the repertoire data. Healthy donors lost TCR diversity with age mainly through richness, cancer patients through richness and evenness.

Germline assignment: CDR1 SQVTM and CDR2 ANQGSEA. The V gene lost 6 bases and the J gene lost 11 bases, with 16 bases spanning the gap. The CDR3 consists of 11 residues. Multiplex touch-down PCR with TRB-A/B primers amplified rearranged V-D-J TRB sequences. TCRdb processed the multiplex PCR reads anew with MiXCR; each CDR3 protein has one entry. The sample lists approximately 2,500 distinct CDR3 sequences; over 50% were seen once. TCR beta rearrangements were amplified from peripheral blood genomic DNA. On this clonotype: No antigen is known for it.

The chain recombines TRBV29-1 with TRBJ1-1; tentative D call: TRBD1 (5 bases). The TCR was taken from a human donor with a solid tumor. The specimen sequenced was blood. The CDR3 region has the DNA TGCAGCGTCGAGAGCGGGGCCCGTGCTTTCTTT. Its translation: CSVESGARAFF.